The source of this TCR beta chain is a study of blood T cell repertoires in COVID-19 (dated by TCRdb to between 2020 and 2021). Study-wide context: Samples from collaborators originated in the United States, Italy and Spain and spanned both the acute and convalescent phases of COVID-19. The repertoires were released in a freely available public database meant as a resource for research on the immune response to SARS-CoV-2. A de-identified subject ID, COVID-19 status, age in years and sex were almost always included in the sample metadata. The samples were drawn from the first 160 participants of the ongoing ImmuneRACE study and from roughly 1,300 subjects provided by 6 global collaborators. Deeply sampled blood TCRbeta repertoires from subjects exposed to, actively infected with, or recovered from COVID-19 were included in the dataset. The prospective study material was composed of cDNA or gDNA derived from T cells, B-cell-depleted T cells, or PBMCs. Where available, HLA class I and class II types were obtained from metadata supplied by the sample provider rather than from assay-based typing. Results and caveats for the whole study, not just this receptor: The amount of clinical and demographic metadata varied by source and participant and was provided uncurated.

A second Seattle source provided samples from volunteer blood donors who had recovered from COVID-19. Each collaborating institution followed its own protocols to collect whole blood in K2EDTA tubes. For TCRbeta analysis, collaborators shipped samples in one of three forms: frozen whole blood, isolated PBMCs, or DNA extracted from either of those sample types. This clone was seen once. Its antigen specificity is not known. One base away there is no much larger clone; base qualities are not given. The CDR3 measures 19 amino acids from cysteine to phenylalanine. Only the CDR3 portion is preserved as DNA: 57 bases, with reading frame beginning at the first base. CDR1 is given as SGHDN and CDR2 as FVKESK, both from the germline V gene. V and J are trimmed by 3 bases and 1 base, and the gene matches miss 12 bases of the junction. The immunoSEQ Assay, a bias-controlled multiplex PCR, was used to amplify TCRbeta CDR3 regions from genomic DNA. On the study's bioinformatics: The number of nucleated cells in each sample was estimated from the amplification of reference gene primers within the assay. To quantify the absolute abundance of each unique TCRbeta CDR3 rearrangement, sequence reads were collapsed and filtered. For each sample, productive Simpson clonality was calculated as the square root of Simpson's diversity index over productive rearrangements. In TCRdb, the immuneACCESS table is reduced to in-frame sequences with V and J assigned. These tables do not hold every clone; where another copy was compared, an unresolved V gene accounts for under half, and the others remain unexplained. Clone size and V and J calls were adopted from that table, with D and trimming inferred from the DNA. The sample contains under 300,000 clones, approximately 91% of them found a single time. 2% to 2.5% of the sample lies in the top ten.

The chain was built from TRBV14 and TRBJ2-5, with TRBD2 identical over 12 junction bases. This receptor was taken from a middle-aged woman who had recovered from COVID-19. Sample: peripheral blood. The CDR3 corresponds to CASSHRWTSGIYPQETQYF. The DNA is TGTGCCAGCAGCCACCGCTGGACTAGCGGGATCTATCCCCAAGAGACCCAGTACTTC.